This is a list of T cell receptor beta chains from one sample in a study of T cell responses to AZD1222 COVID-19 vaccine. The protocol was immunoSEQ multiplex PCR, while the TCRdb copy is restricted to in-frame clones and leaves out a portion. Among about 120,000 clones, about 92% were seen once, and the ten largest hold 11% to 15%. The specimen comprised peripheral blood, sampled on day 0 of AZD1222 vaccination. The receptors shown here come from an adult in good health. CDR3s include the opening cysteine and the closing phenylalanine or tryptophan. The D gene is left open where the match is weak. A clone size is listed for some rows: how often the clone was seen (once, few, many), or a class if it is expanded.

CDR3 protein: CATGVAQGGNEQFF
CDR3 DNA: TGTGCCACCGGCGTGGCACAGGGGGGCAATGAGCAGTTCTTC
D gene: TRBD1
V gene: TRBV24-1
clone size: NA
J gene: TRBJ2-1

CDR3 protein: CASGQDLNTEAFF
CDR3 DNA: TGCGCCAGCGGCCAAGATCTGAACACTGAAGCTTTCTTT
D gene: NA
V gene: TRBV4-3
clone size: NA
J gene: TRBJ1-1

CDR3 protein: CASSPTFWLSQNTEAFF
CDR3 DNA: TGTGCCAGCAGCCCGACCTTTTGGCTCAGCCAGAACACTGAAGCTTTCTTT
D gene: NA
V gene: TRBV28
clone size: few
J gene: TRBJ1-1

CDR3 protein: CASSHFLTRGAEEKLFF
CDR3 DNA: TGCGCCAGCAGCCATTTCCTTACGCGGGGGGCTGAGGAAAAACTGTTTTTT
D gene: NA
V gene: TRBV4-1
clone size: NA
J gene: TRBJ1-4

CDR3 protein: CASRIWGAQETQYF
CDR3 DNA: TGTGCCAGCAGAATATGGGGGGCTCAAGAGACCCAGTACTTC
D gene: NA
V gene: TRBV2
clone size: NA
J gene: TRBJ2-5

CDR3 protein: CASSQDLASDSSPWGYTF
CDR3 DNA: TGCGCCAGCAGCCAAGACCTTGCGTCGGACAGCAGCCCTTGGGGCTACACCTTC
D gene: NA
V gene: TRBV4-3
clone size: NA
J gene: TRBJ1-2

CDR3 protein: CSASRTGPVYGYTF
CDR3 DNA: TGCAGTGCTAGTCGGACAGGTCCGGTCTATGGCTACACCTTC
D gene: TRBD1
V gene: TRBV20-1
clone size: NA
J gene: TRBJ1-2

CDR3 protein: CASSWTGVTEAFF
CDR3 DNA: TGTGCCAGCAGTTGGACGGGAGTCACTGAAGCTTTCTTT
D gene: NA
V gene: TRBV6-5
clone size: NA
J gene: TRBJ1-1

CDR3 protein: CASSIPGAQGIF
CDR3 DNA: TGTGCCAGTAGTATCCCTGGGGCCCAGGGGATCTTC
D gene: NA
V gene: TRBV19
clone size: NA
J gene: TRBJ2-1

CDR3 protein: CSADSNYGYTF
CDR3 DNA: TGCAGTGCTGACAGTAACTATGGCTACACCTTC
D gene: NA
V gene: TRBV20-1
clone size: NA
J gene: TRBJ1-2

CDR3 protein: CASSPWGRRNTEAFF
CDR3 DNA: TGCGCCAGCAGCCCGTGGGGGCGAAGGAACACTGAAGCTTTCTTT
D gene: NA
V gene: TRBV4-1
clone size: NA
J gene: TRBJ1-1

CDR3 protein: CASSQAGSGVTEAFF
CDR3 DNA: TGTGCCAGCAGCCAAGCGGGGAGTGGAGTCACTGAAGCTTTCTTT
D gene: NA
V gene: TRBV3-1/TRBV3-2
clone size: NA
J gene: TRBJ1-1

CDR3 protein: CASSLVGGGLAGDEQFF
CDR3 DNA: TGTGCCAGCAGCTTAGTCGGTGGTGGACTAGCGGGCGATGAGCAGTTCTTC
D gene: TRBD2
V gene: TRBV7-2
clone size: once
J gene: TRBJ2-1

CDR3 protein: CASSLVTDALEVDF
CDR3 DNA: TGTGCCAGCAGCTTGGTGACAGACGCTCTCGAAGTGGATTTT
D gene: NA
V gene: TRBV5-5
clone size: NA
J gene: TRBJ1-5

CDR3 protein: CASSQEIGTSNQPQHF
CDR3 DNA: TGCGCCAGCAGCCAAGAGATAGGGACTTCCAATCAGCCCCAGCATTTT
D gene: NA
V gene: TRBV4-1
clone size: NA
J gene: TRBJ1-5

CDR3 protein: CASLQLPLTYNEQFF
CDR3 DNA: TGTGCCAGCCTTCAACTGCCTCTCACTTACAATGAGCAGTTCTTC
D gene: NA
V gene: TRBV28
clone size: NA
J gene: TRBJ2-1

CDR3 protein: CATSEGGRAYNEQFF
CDR3 DNA: TGTGCCACCTCGGAGGGGGGCCGGGCCTACAATGAGCAGTTCTTC
D gene: NA
V gene: TRBV24-1
clone size: NA
J gene: TRBJ2-1

CDR3 protein: CASSESSYEQYF
CDR3 DNA: TGCGCCAGCAGTGAGTCTTCCTACGAGCAGTACTTC
D gene: NA
V gene: TRBV10-1
clone size: NA
J gene: TRBJ2-7

CDR3 protein: CASSFEVGTDTQYF
CDR3 DNA: TGTGCCAGCAGCTTTGAAGTGGGCACAGATACGCAGTATTTT
D gene: NA
V gene: TRBV7-9
clone size: NA
J gene: TRBJ2-3

CDR3 protein: CASTLGGLAGAEQYF
CDR3 DNA: TGTGCCAGCACCCTTGGGGGGCTAGCGGGAGCCGAGCAGTACTTC
D gene: TRBD2
V gene: TRBV28
clone size: NA
J gene: TRBJ2-7

CDR3 protein: CASSQEGSTGANTF
CDR3 DNA: TGCGCCAGCAGCCAAGAAGGGAGTACAGGAGCCAACACCTTC
D gene: NA
V gene: TRBV4-3
clone size: NA
J gene: TRBJ1-2

CDR3 protein: CASSLREGLTDTQYF
CDR3 DNA: TGTGCCAGCAGCTTAAGGGAGGGGTTGACAGATACGCAGTATTTT
D gene: TRBD2
V gene: TRBV7-9
clone size: NA
J gene: TRBJ2-3

CDR3 protein: CASSAAGTAYNEQFF
CDR3 DNA: TGTGCCAGCAGCGCCGCCGGGACAGCTTACAATGAGCAGTTCTTC
D gene: TRBD1
V gene: TRBV7-6
clone size: NA
J gene: TRBJ2-1

CDR3 protein: CASSLAGGPSYEQYF
CDR3 DNA: TGTGCCAGCAGTTTAGCGGGAGGCCCCTCCTACGAGCAGTACTTC
D gene: TRBD2
V gene: TRBV27
clone size: NA
J gene: TRBJ2-7

CDR3 protein: CASSSAGLFSGNTIYF
CDR3 DNA: TGTGCCAGCAGCTCCGCTGGACTGTTCTCTGGAAACACCATATATTTT
D gene: NA
V gene: TRBV5-8
clone size: NA
J gene: TRBJ1-3

CDR3 protein: CASGFSGATDTQYF
CDR3 DNA: TGTGCTAGTGGTTTCAGCGGGGCTACAGATACGCAGTATTTT
D gene: TRBD2
V gene: TRBV12-5
clone size: NA
J gene: TRBJ2-3

CDR3 protein: CASSLAGLHNEQFF
CDR3 DNA: TGCGCCAGCAGCTTGGCCGGTCTGCACAATGAGCAGTTCTTC
D gene: NA
V gene: TRBV5-1
clone size: NA
J gene: TRBJ2-1

CDR3 protein: CASSITVRGERAYEQYF
CDR3 DNA: TGTGCCAGCAGCATAACCGTCCGGGGGGAGAGGGCCTACGAGCAGTACTTC
D gene: TRBD2
V gene: TRBV13
clone size: once
J gene: TRBJ2-7

CDR3 protein: CASSQDYRGHSGNTIYF
CDR3 DNA: TGTGCCAGCAGCCAAGATTATAGGGGTCACTCTGGAAACACCATATATTTT
D gene: NA
V gene: TRBV3-1/TRBV3-2
clone size: once
J gene: TRBJ1-3

CDR3 protein: CASSVGALLANTEAFF
CDR3 DNA: TGTGCCAGCAGCGTAGGAGCCCTCCTGGCGAACACTGAAGCTTTCTTT
D gene: NA
V gene: TRBV9
clone size: once
J gene: TRBJ1-1

CDR3 protein: CASRGVSGANVLTF
CDR3 DNA: TGCGCCAGCAGGGGGGTCTCTGGGGCCAACGTCCTGACTTTC
D gene: NA
V gene: TRBV5-1
clone size: NA
J gene: TRBJ2-6

CDR3 protein: CASSLAGYNEKLFF
CDR3 DNA: TGTGCCAGCAGTTTAGCGGGATATAATGAAAAACTGTTTTTT
D gene: NA
V gene: TRBV27
clone size: NA
J gene: TRBJ1-4

CDR3 protein: CASSLEGGVMMNTEAFF
CDR3 DNA: TGTGCCAGCAGCCTTGAAGGGGGCGTAATGATGAACACTGAAGCTTTCTTT
D gene: TRBD1
V gene: TRBV14
clone size: NA
J gene: TRBJ1-1

CDR3 protein: CASSQDRPRGQPQHF
CDR3 DNA: TGTGCCAGCAGTCAGGACAGGCCCAGGGGGCAGCCCCAGCATTTT
D gene: TRBD1
V gene: TRBV6-2/TRBV6-3
clone size: NA
J gene: TRBJ1-5

CDR3 protein: CASSQDRGRYGEQYF
CDR3 DNA: TGTGCCAGCAGCCAAGACAGGGGGAGGTACGGGGAGCAGTACTTC
D gene: TRBD1
V gene: TRBV7-9
clone size: NA
J gene: TRBJ2-7

CDR3 protein: CATSRDRGVYEQYF
CDR3 DNA: TGTGCCACCAGCAGGGACAGGGGAGTTTACGAGCAGTACTTC
D gene: TRBD1
V gene: TRBV15
clone size: once
J gene: TRBJ2-7

CDR3 protein: CASSHGLSSGNTIYF
CDR3 DNA: TGTGCCAGCAGCCACGGGCTTAGCTCTGGAAACACCATATATTTT
D gene: NA
V gene: TRBV3-1/TRBV3-2
clone size: NA
J gene: TRBJ1-3

CDR3 protein: CASSRPGWGELFF
CDR3 DNA: TGTGCCAGCAGCAGACCAGGTTGGGGGGAGCTGTTTTTT
D gene: NA
V gene: TRBV12-3/TRBV12-4
clone size: NA
J gene: TRBJ2-2

CDR3 protein: CATSDTGQGNSPLHF
CDR3 DNA: TGTGCCACCAGTGATACAGGACAGGGAAATTCACCCCTCCACTTT
D gene: TRBD1
V gene: TRBV24-1
clone size: NA
J gene: TRBJ1-6

CDR3 protein: CASSPRTAASPLYEQYF
CDR3 DNA: TGTGCCAGCAGCCCCCGGACAGCAGCTTCCCCACTCTACGAGCAGTACTTC
D gene: NA
V gene: TRBV7-2
clone size: NA
J gene: TRBJ2-7

CDR3 protein: CASSERVYNSPLHF
CDR3 DNA: TGTGCCAGCAGTGAACGGGTATATAATTCACCCCTCCACTTT
D gene: NA
V gene: TRBV27
clone size: few
J gene: TRBJ1-6

CDR3 protein: CASSPVEPNTEAFF
CDR3 DNA: TGCGCCAGCAGCCCGGTCGAACCGAACACTGAAGCTTTCTTT
D gene: NA
V gene: TRBV4-1
clone size: once
J gene: TRBJ1-1

CDR3 protein: CASSLAPSGGYNEQFF
CDR3 DNA: TGCGCCAGCAGCTTGGCCCCTAGCGGGGGGTACAATGAGCAGTTCTTC
D gene: TRBD2
V gene: TRBV5-1
clone size: once
J gene: TRBJ2-1

CDR3 protein: CAWNVARGYGYTF
CDR3 DNA: TGTGCCTGGAACGTGGCCCGGGGCTATGGCTACACCTTC
D gene: NA
V gene: TRBV30
clone size: NA
J gene: TRBJ1-2

CDR3 protein: CASSESRDRPGSYEQYF
CDR3 DNA: TGTGCCAGCAGTGAAAGTCGGGACCGGCCGGGGTCCTACGAGCAGTACTTC
D gene: NA
V gene: TRBV6-1
clone size: NA
J gene: TRBJ2-7

CDR3 protein: CASSSLPGRARNTIYF
CDR3 DNA: TGTGCCAGCAGCTCTCTGCCGGGACGGGCCCGGAACACCATATATTTT
D gene: NA
V gene: TRBV5-6
clone size: NA
J gene: TRBJ1-3

CDR3 protein: CASSLDRGGAGTEAFF
CDR3 DNA: TGTGCCAGCAGCTTAGACCGAGGGGGCGCGGGCACTGAAGCTTTCTTT
D gene: TRBD1
V gene: TRBV11-2
clone size: NA
J gene: TRBJ1-1

CDR3 protein: CASSLGRWQAFF
CDR3 DNA: TGTGCCAGCAGCCTCGGACGGTGGCAAGCTTTCTTT
D gene: NA
V gene: TRBV3-1/TRBV3-2
clone size: NA
J gene: TRBJ1-1

CDR3 protein: CAISVLAGGNEQFF
CDR3 DNA: TGTGCCATCAGTGTACTAGCGGGGGGCAATGAGCAGTTCTTC
D gene: TRBD2
V gene: TRBV10-3
clone size: NA
J gene: TRBJ2-1

CDR3 protein: CASSVGRGLSYEQYF
CDR3 DNA: TGTGCCAGCAGCGTGGGGAGGGGGCTGAGCTACGAGCAGTACTTC
D gene: NA
V gene: TRBV9
clone size: NA
J gene: TRBJ2-7

CDR3 protein: CASSVDGEYPEAFF
CDR3 DNA: TGTGCCAGCAGCGTAGATGGGGAATACCCTGAAGCTTTCTTT
D gene: NA
V gene: TRBV9
clone size: NA
J gene: TRBJ1-1

CDR3 protein: CASSFPGGSGNEQFF
CDR3 DNA: TGTGCCAGCAGCTTCCCCGGGGGTAGCGGCAATGAGCAGTTCTTC
D gene: NA
V gene: TRBV5-5
clone size: NA
J gene: TRBJ2-1

CDR3 protein: CASSLYLGAEGYTF
CDR3 DNA: TGTGCCAGCAGCTTGTATCTGGGGGCAGAAGGCTACACCTTC
D gene: NA
V gene: TRBV5-6
clone size: NA
J gene: TRBJ1-2

CDR3 protein: CASSLETGVNQPQHF
CDR3 DNA: TGCGCCAGCAGCTTGGAGACAGGGGTCAATCAGCCCCAGCATTTT
D gene: TRBD1
V gene: TRBV5-1
clone size: once
J gene: TRBJ1-5

CDR3 protein: CASSQDPVGGSNYGYTF
CDR3 DNA: TGCGCCAGCAGCCAAGATCCGGTGGGGGGGAGTAACTATGGCTACACCTTC
D gene: NA
V gene: TRBV4-1
clone size: medium-sized
J gene: TRBJ1-2

CDR3 protein: CASSLGSNSLYGYTF
CDR3 DNA: TGTGCCAGCAGCTTAGGGTCCAACTCCCTCTATGGCTACACCTTC
D gene: NA
V gene: TRBV7-2
clone size: once
J gene: TRBJ1-2

CDR3 protein: CAISESDKRGTQYF
CDR3 DNA: TGTGCCATCAGTGAGTCAGACAAACGGGGGACCCAGTACTTC
D gene: NA
V gene: TRBV10-3
clone size: NA
J gene: TRBJ2-5

CDR3 protein: CARSFSGWDRVVQETQYF
CDR3 DNA: TGTGCCAGAAGCTTCTCGGGGTGGGACAGGGTGGTCCAAGAGACCCAGTACTTC
D gene: TRBD1
V gene: TRBV5-3
clone size: NA
J gene: TRBJ2-5